This TCR beta chain was sequenced for a study of T cells in tuberculosis. Findings and limits, study-wide: T cells binding CD1B-GMM tetramer weakly possibly escaped the sort.

Here immunoSEQ multiplex PCR was the method, and the copy in TCRdb shows in-frame clones only, minus some. This sample yields about 58,000 clones, of which approximately 86% are seen a single time; about a fifth belongs to the top ten. Thawed, overnight-rested PBMC were stained with GMM-loaded CD1B tetramer, viability dye and anti-CD3, then sorted. C32 glucose monomycolate from Rhodococcus equi was loaded onto the CD1B tetramers. Before cryopreservation, the sorted PBMC lost their CD14-expressing monocytes. Tetramer-negative cells, approximately 90,000 per donor, were also sorted. This TCR was recovered from an adult woman with latent tuberculosis. Sequencing input: CD1b-GMM tetramer-negative cells sorted from PBMCs.

In nucleotides, the CDR3 is TGTGCCAGCTCCGGGACAGACAATCAGCCCCAGCATTTT. Its protein is CASSGTDNQPQHF. The chain recombines TRBV18 with TRBJ1-5, with 7 positions matching TRBD1. The CDR3 contains 13 residues. Germline CDR1 reads KGHSH; CDR2 reads LQKENI. V lost 6 bases and J lost 3; bases outside the gene matches: 2.